The 26 T cell receptor beta chains presented below share a single source sample, sequenced in a study of blood T cell repertoires in COVID-19. Sequenced by immunoSEQ multiplex PCR; TCRdb stores in-frame clones only, minus some. This sample has 50,000 to 75,000 clones, with 81% found just once. Sample: peripheral blood. Receptors originate from an elderly woman with active or convalescent COVID-19.

The chain couples TRBV9 to TRBJ2-2; maybe TRBD1 (6 bases). Trimming removed 0 bases from V and 6 bases from J, with 15 bases in between. The germline gives CDR1 SGDLS, CDR2 YYNGEE. The CDR3 contains 16 residues. In DNA form, the CDR3 reads TGTGCCAGCAGCGTAGAGGGGACACGGCTCGCCGGGGAGCTGTTTTTT. It is translated as CASSVEGTRLAGELFF.

The chain joins TRBV3-1 (or the pseudogene TRBV3-2) to TRBJ2-1; a weak D match, TRBD1 (6 bases). This CDR3 is built from 14 residues. V shed 4 bases and J shed 5 bases, with 12 bases lying between them. The germline CDR1 and CDR2 sequences are LGHDT and YNNKEL (reference sequence). This chain's CDR3 is CASSPVTGNNEQFF. CDR3 sequence (DNA): TGTGCCAGCAGCCCCGTTACAGGGAACAATGAGCAGTTCTTC.

This chain connects TRBV4-1 to TRBJ2-2, with a weak D call TRBD2 (5 bases). This CDR3 comprises 16 residues. The ends were cut back, 0 bases at V and 4 bases at J, with 12 bases in the middle. The germline CDR1 and CDR2 sequences are MGHRA and YSYEKL. In DNA form, the CDR3 reads TGCGCCAGCAGCCAAGAGGGGAGACCGGCCACCGGGGAGCTGTTTTTT. Residues: CASSQEGRPATGELFF.

This chain connects TRBV6-5 to TRBJ1-1; TRBD1 is a possible D gene (5 bases). This CDR3 is built from 14 residues. V was clipped by 1 base and J by 1 base, with 7 bases between them. Germline loops: CDR1 MNHEY, CDR2 SVGAGI. In DNA, the CDR3 is TGTGCCAGCAGTTACTTGGGGGGGAACACTGAAGCTTTCTTT. It specifies CASSYLGGNTEAFF.

V is TRBV7-8 and J is TRBJ1-5; weak D call: TRBD1 (6 bases). Germline CDR1 SGHVS, CDR2 FQNEAQ. This CDR3 has 17 residues. The V and J ends lost 1 base and 7 bases respectively, with 20 bases between them. The CDR3 is CASSLELQGATGQPQHF. The CDR3 DNA reads TGTGCCAGCAGCTTAGAATTACAGGGAGCTACCGGCCAGCCCCAGCATTTT.

The CDR3 DNA sequence: TGTGCCAGCAGCTTGTGGGGAGACACCGGGGAGCTGTTTTTT. Protein product: CASSLWGDTGELFF. The genes are TRBV5-6 and TRBJ2-2, with a tentative D call TRBD2 (5 bases). CDR3 length: 14 amino acids. Trimming cost V 1 base and J 3 bases, with 7 bases left between them. Germline CDR1 SGHDT, CDR2 YYEEEE.

This chain joins TRBV5-1 and TRBJ1-1, with D perhaps matching TRBD1 (5 bases). From germline, CDR1 is SGHRS and CDR2 YFSETQ. Trimming took off 3 bases at V and 4 bases at J, with 16 bases between the two ends. The CDR3 is 15 residues long. The CDR3 is CASSSVGQLGTEAFF. The DNA for the CDR3 is TGCGCCAGCAGCTCAGTGGGGCAGCTGGGCACTGAAGCTTTCTTT.

The genes are TRBV18 and TRBJ1-5, with D possibly matching TRBD1 (5 bases). V lost 1 base and J lost 10, with 11 bases in between. CDR1 KGHSH and CDR2 LQKENI come from the germline V gene. The CDR3 spans 13 residues. CDR3 sequence: CASSPRRGDPQHF. The CDR3 DNA reads as TGTGCCAGCTCACCACGGCGGGGGGATCCCCAGCATTTT.

The count of this clone is one. This chain uses TRBV9 with TRBJ2-1; 13 nucleotides agree with TRBD2. The CDR3 contains 15 residues. Germline V gives CDR1 SGDLS, CDR2 YYNGEE. The trim removed 4 bases at V and 5 bases at J, leaving 3 bases unmatched. The DNA of the CDR3 is TGTGCCAGCAGCCTGGGACTAGCGGGGAACAATGAGCAGTTCTTC. It is translated as CASSLGLAGNNEQFF.

The chain combines TRBV6-5 with TRBJ2-7, with 12 bases identical to TRBD2. This CDR3 is 14 amino acids long. Trimming cost V 6 bases and J 6 bases; bases outside gene matches: 6. The germline CDR1 and CDR2 sequences are MNHEY and SVGAGI. This chain's CDR3 is CASRTGTSGFEQYF. For the CDR3, the DNA is TGTGCCAGCAGAACCGGGACTAGCGGGTTCGAGCAGTACTTC.

This clone was counted a single time. The chain employs TRBV5-1 and TRBJ1-2; TRBD1 matches at 8 bases. This CDR3 has 14 amino acids. Trimming at V came to 4 bases and at J to 2 bases, leaving 4 bases not matched to a gene. Germline V gives CDR1 SGHRS, CDR2 YFSETQ. The DNA for the CDR3 is TGCGCCAGCAGCCCGGACAGGGAGAACTATGGCTACACCTTC. It is translated as CASSPDRENYGYTF.

This chain uses TRBV6-5 with TRBJ2-6, with D possibly being TRBD1 (6 bases). CDR3 length: 15 amino acids. Between the trimmed V and J ends, which lost 10 bases and 0 bases, there was a span of 13 bases. Germline CDR1 and CDR2: MNHEY and SVGAGI. The CDR3: CATRTASSGANVLTF. The CDR3 DNA is TGTGCCACTCGGACAGCTTCCTCTGGGGCCAACGTCCTGACTTTC.

The chain employs TRBV12-3 or TRBV12-4 and TRBJ1-2; 7 bases align to TRBD1. The CDR3 sequence is 13 residues long. V was clipped by 5 bases and J by 4 bases; unmatched bases: 4. The DNA of the CDR3 is TGTGCCAGCAGTCCCCGGGACAGCTATGGCTACACCTTC. This gives the protein CASSPRDSYGYTF.

This clone has a handful of counts. The V call is TRBV7-9, the J call TRBJ2-7; 7 bases are shared with TRBD2. With 4 bases clipped from V and 8 bases from J, the junction kept 8 bases outside the gene matches. CDR1 and CDR2 (germline): SEHNR, FQNEAQ (reference sequence). This CDR3 has 13 amino acids. CDR3 in DNA: TGTGCCAGCAGCTCCCCGGGCGGGAGTAAGCAGTACTTC. This gives the protein CASSSPGGSKQYF.

Note on this clone: In the same sample, other DNA sequences code for this CDR3. This chain links TRBV5-1 with TRBJ1-2; D gene uncertain. The CDR3 is made up of 13 amino acids. The germline V gene encodes CDR1 SGHRS and CDR2 YFSETQ. The V and J ends lost 0 bases and 7 bases respectively, with 10 bases between them. CDR3 coding DNA: TGCGCCAGCAGCTTGGGGGAGGCCGCTGGCTACACCTTC. This sequence encodes CASSLGEAAGYTF. Together with reference TRBV5-1 and TRBJ1-2, the CDR3 gives the full variable domain: KAGVTQTPRYLIKTRGQQVTLSCSPISGHRSVSWYQQTPGQGLQFLFEYFSETQRNKGNFPGRFSGRQFSNSRSEMNVSTLELGDSALYLCASSLGEAAGYTFGSGTRLTVV.

V usage is TRBV7-9 and J usage is TRBJ1-6; 11 positions agree with TRBD1. The germline gives CDR1 SEHNR, CDR2 FQNEAQ (reference sequence). This CDR3 has 15 residues. The ends lost 5 bases at V and 5 bases at J; junction bases unmatched: 2. This CDR3 reads CASSRGQGDNSPLHF. The CDR3 DNA is TGTGCCAGCAGCAGGGGACAGGGGGATAATTCACCCCTCCACTTT.

This sequence joins TRBV6-2 or TRBV6-3 and TRBJ2-5, with 10 nucleotides matching TRBD2. CDR3 length equals 17 residues. The V segment lost 4 bases and the J segment 0 bases; nucleotides outside the gene matches: 8. CDR1 MNHEY and CDR2 SVGEGT come from the germline V gene. The CDR3 sequence: CASSLASGGHNQETQYF. CDR3 bases: TGTGCCAGCAGTTTGGCTAGCGGGGGCCACAACCAAGAGACCCAGTACTTC.

The chain links TRBV28 to TRBJ2-7; weak D call: TRBD1 (6 bases). Germline loops: CDR1 MDHEN, CDR2 SYDVKM. Between the trimmed V and J ends, which lost 3 bases and 6 bases, there was a span of 12 bases. The CDR3 loop spans 13 amino acids. CDR3 sequence: CASSFGGLSEQYF. For the CDR3, the DNA is TGTGCCAGCAGTTTTGGGGGCTTGAGCGAGCAGTACTTC.

This chain joins TRBV3-1 (or the pseudogene TRBV3-2) and TRBJ1-1, with 8 bases fitting TRBD1. The germline V gene has CDR1 LGHDT and CDR2 YNNKEL (reference sequence). Trimming cost V 3 bases and J 8 bases; bases outside gene matches: 2. The CDR3 is 12 amino acids. The CDR3 spells CASSHWDREAFF. The CDR3 DNA is TGTGCCAGCAGCCACTGGGACAGGGAAGCTTTCTTT.

This clone appeared once. This sequence joins TRBV2 and TRBJ2-7; D gene ambiguous. The CDR3 runs 13 residues. Germline V gene sequence: CDR1 SNHLY, CDR2 FYNNEI. Trimming removed 6 bases at V and 4 bases at J, with 13 bases between. The CDR3 reads CASRFVGEYEQYF. CDR3 DNA sequence: TGTGCCAGCAGATTCGTCGGAGAGTACGAGCAGTACTTC.

This clone was observed once. This chain links TRBV18 with TRBJ1-1; 9 bases are a match to TRBD1. This CDR3 comprises 16 residues. V lost 4 bases and J lost 1; bases outside the gene matches: 7. CDR1 KGHSH and CDR2 LQKENI come from the germline V gene. In DNA form, the CDR3 reads TGTGCCAGCTCACAACGACAGGGGGTGTCGAACACTGAAGCTTTCTTT. Translating gives CASSQRQGVSNTEAFF.

This chain uses TRBV6-1 with TRBJ2-7, with 7 bases matching TRBD1. Germline values: CDR1 MNHNS, CDR2 SASEGT. This CDR3 spans 15 amino acids. The V segment lost 5 bases and the J segment 1 base; nucleotides outside the gene matches: 8. DNA for the CDR3: TGTGCCAGCAGTAACCTTGCAGGGGGTTCCTACGAGCAGTACTTC. Its translation: CASSNLAGGSYEQYF.

V usage is TRBV10-3 and J usage is TRBJ2-1, with TRBD2 as a possible D gene (5 bases). The V and J ends lost 6 bases and 5 bases respectively, with 8 bases between them. This CDR3 contains 12 residues. Per germline, CDR1 ENHRY and CDR2 SYGVKD. CDR3 sequence reads: CAIRFGDNEQFF. Here the CDR3 DNA reads TGTGCCATCAGATTCGGGGACAATGAGCAGTTCTTC.

This chain joins TRBV20-1 and TRBJ1-1; D is perhaps TRBD1 (5 bases). Deletions cut 3 bases from V and 11 bases from J, with 22 bases between. Looked up from germline, CDR1 is DFQATT and CDR2 is SNEGSKA (reference sequence). The CDR3 runs to 14 residues. CDR3 sequence: CSASPPGLTRDAFF. The CDR3 DNA sequence: TGCAGTGCTAGTCCCCCGGGACTTACTCGGGATGCTTTCTTT.

The chain has TRBV5-1 and TRBJ2-7; 9 bases line up with TRBD2. With V trimmed by 1 base and J by 7 bases, 6 bases remained unmatched. The germline gives CDR1 SGHRS, CDR2 YFSETQ. The CDR3 is 14 residues long. This chain's CDR3 is CASSLLAGGQEQYF. CDR3 DNA sequence: TGCGCCAGCAGCTTGTTGGCGGGGGGGCAGGAGCAGTACTTC.

The J gene is TRBJ1-5, the V gene TRBV6-2 or TRBV6-3; D is uncertain. The CDR3 runs to 13 residues. The germline V and J ends were trimmed by 4 bases and 6 bases, with 10 bases remaining between them. Germline V gene data show CDR1 as MNHEY and CDR2 as SVGEGT. In DNA, the CDR3 is TGTGCCAGCAGTTCGGAAGGGAGTCAGCCCCAGCATTTT. This gives the protein CASSSEGSQPQHF.